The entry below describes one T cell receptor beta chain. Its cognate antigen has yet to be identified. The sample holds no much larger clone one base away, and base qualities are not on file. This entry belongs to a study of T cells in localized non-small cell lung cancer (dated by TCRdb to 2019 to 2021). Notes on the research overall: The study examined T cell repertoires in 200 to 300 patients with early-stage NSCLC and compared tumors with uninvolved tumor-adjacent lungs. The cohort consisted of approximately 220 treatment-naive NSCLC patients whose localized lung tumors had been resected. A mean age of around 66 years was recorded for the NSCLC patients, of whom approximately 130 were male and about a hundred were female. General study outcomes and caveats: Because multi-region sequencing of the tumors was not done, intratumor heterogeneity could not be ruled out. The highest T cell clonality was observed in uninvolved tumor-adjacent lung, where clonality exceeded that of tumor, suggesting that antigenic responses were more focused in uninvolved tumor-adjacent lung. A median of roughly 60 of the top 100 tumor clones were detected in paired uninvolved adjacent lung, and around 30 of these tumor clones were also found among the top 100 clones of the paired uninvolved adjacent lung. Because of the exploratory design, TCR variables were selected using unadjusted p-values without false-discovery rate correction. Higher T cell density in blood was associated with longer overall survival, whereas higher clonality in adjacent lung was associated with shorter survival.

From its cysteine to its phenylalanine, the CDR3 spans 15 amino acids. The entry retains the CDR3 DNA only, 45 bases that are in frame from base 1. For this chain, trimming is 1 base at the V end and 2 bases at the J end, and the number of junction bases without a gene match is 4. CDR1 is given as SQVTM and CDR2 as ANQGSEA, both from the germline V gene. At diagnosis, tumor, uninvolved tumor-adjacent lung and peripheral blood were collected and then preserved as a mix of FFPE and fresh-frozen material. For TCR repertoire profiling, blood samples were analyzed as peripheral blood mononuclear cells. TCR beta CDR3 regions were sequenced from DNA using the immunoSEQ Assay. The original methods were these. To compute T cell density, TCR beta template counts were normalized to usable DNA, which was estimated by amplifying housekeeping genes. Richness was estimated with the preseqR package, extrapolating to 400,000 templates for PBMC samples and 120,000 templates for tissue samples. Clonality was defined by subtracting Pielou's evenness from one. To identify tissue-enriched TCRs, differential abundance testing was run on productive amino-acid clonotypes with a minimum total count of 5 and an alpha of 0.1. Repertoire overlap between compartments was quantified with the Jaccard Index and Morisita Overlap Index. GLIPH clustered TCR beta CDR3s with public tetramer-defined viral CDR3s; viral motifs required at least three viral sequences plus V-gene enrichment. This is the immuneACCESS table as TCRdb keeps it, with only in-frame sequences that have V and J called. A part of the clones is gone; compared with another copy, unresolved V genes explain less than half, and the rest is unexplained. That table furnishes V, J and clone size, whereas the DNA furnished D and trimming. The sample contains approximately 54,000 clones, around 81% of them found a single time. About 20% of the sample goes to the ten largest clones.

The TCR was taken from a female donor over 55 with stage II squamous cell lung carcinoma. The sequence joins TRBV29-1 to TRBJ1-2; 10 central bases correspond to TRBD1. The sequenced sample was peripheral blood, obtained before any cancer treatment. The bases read TGCAGCGTTGAAGGGCGGACAGGGGGGAACTATGGCTACACCTTC. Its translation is CSVEGRTGGNYGYTF.